The text below deals with one T cell receptor (beta chain). The antigen remains undetermined. This entry is derived from a study of cytomegalovirus exposure and HLA in healthy donors. V was shortened by 0 bases and J by 2 bases, with 17 bases between the two germline ends. The CDR3 is 18 residues long. In germline, CDR1 is SGHRS, CDR2 YFSETQ. PCR amplification relied on 60 Vbeta primers (plus 13 Jbeta primers). Clones were read by immunoSEQ multiplex PCR, and TCRdb kept only the in-frame ones, dropping some. The sample lists 100,000 or so clones; nearly 80% were seen once. Broader study findings: Some V segments (TRBV6-2 and TRBV6-3 among them) were excluded as indistinguishable. According to a later analysis, donors in an Asian-associated ancestry cluster reportedly had fewer N-insertions than the approximately 620-donor mean. The authors assumed roughly uniform sequencing depth across donors for presence/absence analyses.

The sequencing sample was made of PBMCs. The receptor was derived from a woman in her thirties or forties in good health and CMV-seropositive. The chain employs TRBV5-1 and TRBJ2-2; TRBD1 might be the D (6 bases). The CDR3 region has the DNA TGCGCCAGCAGCTTGGGGCCCAGACAGGTCTCTAACACCGGGGAGCTGTTTTTT. The encoded protein is CASSLGPRQVSNTGELFF.